Presented here are 21 T cell receptor beta chains from one specimen sequenced in a study of blood T cell repertoires in COVID-19. The table came from immunoSEQ multiplex PCR; TCRdb's copy has only in-frame clones and leaves some out. The sample holds 100,000 to 150,000 clones, about 83% seen once. The sample consisted of peripheral blood. The receptors stem from a man between 60 and 75 years old with acute or convalescent COVID-19.

This clone was detected once. The rearrangement joins TRBV5-1 to TRBJ1-1; 10 bases are shared with TRBD1. Germline CDR1 is SGHRS and CDR2 is YFSETQ. The CDR3 runs 13 residues. V lost 4 bases, J lost 5 bases, and 2 bases stayed unmatched. CDR3 loop: CASSLDRGTEAFF. The CDR3 DNA reads TGCGCCAGCAGCCTGGACAGGGGGACTGAAGCTTTCTTT.

The chain uses TRBV20-1 and TRBJ2-7; 10 bases align to TRBD2. This CDR3 region has 15 residues. CDR1 is DFQATT and CDR2 is SNEGSKA in the germline V gene (reference sequence). V lost 3 bases to trimming and J lost 2 bases; unmatched junction nucleotides: 7. CDR3 sequence: CSASQVAGGTYEQYF. CDR3 DNA: TGCAGTGCTAGTCAAGTAGCGGGAGGCACCTACGAGCAGTACTTC.

This chain connects TRBV6-5 to TRBJ2-7, with 7 bases matching TRBD2. J gave up 0 bases and V 8 bases, and 4 bases lay outside the gene matches. Germline CDR1 MNHEY, CDR2 SVGAGI. This CDR3 contains 13 residues. CDR3 sequence reads: CASSRESSYEQYF. DNA for the CDR3: TGTGCCAGCTCGCGGGAGAGCTCCTACGAGCAGTACTTC.

A note on this clone: Other DNA sequences from this sample encode an identical CDR3 as well. This chain connects TRBV9 to TRBJ2-1, with D uncertain. V was clipped by 4 bases and J by 0 bases, with 5 bases between them. CDR3 size: 13 residues. CDR1 and CDR2 from the germline V gene are SGDLS and YYNGEE. CDR3 region: CASSRGSYNEQFF. In DNA form, the CDR3 reads TGTGCCAGCAGCCGAGGCTCCTACAATGAGCAGTTCTTC.

The genes are TRBV28 and TRBJ1-2; 12 nucleotides align to TRBD1. The CDR3 totals 15 residues. After removal of 5 bases from V and 6 bases from J, the junction contained 7 bases not matched to a gene. Germline V CDR1 and CDR2: MDHEN, SYDVKM. CDR3 sequence reads: CASSRPGTGGDGYTF. The CDR3 DNA reads as TGTGCCAGCAGTCGGCCAGGGACAGGGGGCGATGGCTACACCTTC.

The genes are TRBV27 and TRBJ1-1; 7 bases are shared with TRBD1. Trimming removed 5 bases from V and 1 base from J; junction bases left unmatched: 7. CDR3 size: 15 residues. Per germline, CDR1 MNHEY and CDR2 SMNVEV (reference sequence). In DNA form, the CDR3 reads TGTGCCAGCAGTCCAGGGGACAGACCGAACACTGAAGCTTTCTTT. Its protein is CASSPGDRPNTEAFF.

The chain recombines TRBV11-2 with TRBJ2-1, with 9 bases fitting TRBD2. In germline, CDR1 is SGHAT, CDR2 FQNNGV. The CDR3 totals 17 residues. Trimming cost V 3 bases and J 4 bases; bases outside gene matches: 10. The CDR3 coding sequence is TGTGCCAGCAGCTTCGGGGGGTCGCGGGAGGGGTACAATGAGCAGTTCTTC. Residues: CASSFGGSREGYNEQFF.

This chain connects TRBV28 to TRBJ1-1; D may be TRBD1 (6 bases). CDR3 size: 13 residues. In germline, CDR1 is MDHEN, CDR2 SYDVKM. V gave up 8 bases and J gave up 1 base, with 11 bases separating them. The CDR3 loop is CASRGGRNTEAFF. For the CDR3, the DNA is TGTGCCAGCCGGGGGGGCCGGAACACTGAAGCTTTCTTT.

V usage is TRBV29-1 and J usage is TRBJ2-1; TRBD2 matches at 9 bases. The germline V gene has CDR1 SQVTM and CDR2 ANQGSEA. The CDR3 has 16 residues. Germline trimming cut 3 bases from V and 1 base from J; bases unmatched to any gene: 7. The CDR3: CSVEMAGGRSYNEQFF. In DNA, the CDR3 is TGCAGCGTTGAGATGGCGGGAGGGCGGTCCTACAATGAGCAGTTCTTC.

The rearrangement uses TRBV14 and TRBJ2-7, with 7 bases matching TRBD1. V was clipped by 4 bases and J by 2 bases; unmatched bases: 5. Looked up from germline, CDR1 is SGHDN and CDR2 is FVKESK. The CDR3 sequence is 14 residues long. CDR3 nucleotides: TGTGCCAGCAGCCTCCAGACAGGGCCCTACGAGCAGTACTTC. Amino acid sequence: CASSLQTGPYEQYF.

The V and J genes are TRBV15 and TRBJ2-5; no reliable D call. CDR1 and CDR2 from the germline V gene are LNHNV and YYDKDF (reference sequence). With 0 bases removed from V and 5 bases from J, the gap between germline ends came to 7 bases. The CDR3 is 13 residues long. CDR3 in DNA: TGTGCCACCAGCAGAGACAGTACGGAGACCCAGTACTTC. Its protein product is CATSRDSTETQYF. Full variable domain (missing parts from reference TRBV15 and TRBJ2-5): DAMVIQNPRYQVTQFGKPVTLSCSQTLNHNVMYWYQQKSSQAPKLLFHYYDKDFNNEADTPDNFQSRRPNTSFCFLDIRSPGLGDTAMYLCATSRDSTETQYFGPGTRLLVL.

The chain has TRBV21-1 and TRBJ2-1; whether TRBD2, the table's D call, matches the DNA was not checked. TRBV21-1 is a pseudogene segment. This CDR3 region has 15 residues. CDR3 loop: CASSLRVPTYNEQFF. The CDR3 DNA reads as TGTGCCAGCAGCTTGCGGGTCCCTACCTACAATGAGCAGTTCTTC.

CDR3 sequence reads: CASSQGPTSGRSGELFF. In DNA, the CDR3 is TGCGCCAGCAGCCAAGGGCCGACTAGCGGGAGGTCCGGGGAGCTGTTTTTT. This chain links TRBV4-1 with TRBJ2-2; 13 bases are shared with TRBD2. This CDR3 comprises 17 residues. The J segment lost 6 bases and the V segment lost 1 base, leaving 5 bases of the junction unmatched. Germline V lookup: CDR1 MGHRA, CDR2 YSYEKL.

This rearrangement joins TRBV9 to TRBJ1-2; TRBD1 agrees at 7 bases. J lost 3 bases, V lost 4 bases, and 6 bases had no gene match. This CDR3 has 14 amino acids. In germline, CDR1 is SGDLS, CDR2 YYNGEE. CDR3 DNA: TGTGCCAGCAGCCGCCAGACAGGGTACTATGGCTACACCTTC. Translated: CASSRQTGYYGYTF.

This clone was seen only once. CDR3 protein: CASSAPTSGGNTGELFF. The CDR3 bases are TGCGCCAGCAGCGCCCCCACTAGCGGGGGGAACACCGGGGAGCTGTTTTTT. This sequence joins TRBV5-1 and TRBJ2-2; 11 positions agree with TRBD2. Germline V CDR1 and CDR2: SGHRS, YFSETQ. The CDR3 covers 17 residues. V gave up 4 bases and J gave up 1 base; unmatched junction bases: 6.

The chain recombines TRBV30 with TRBJ1-3; perhaps TRBD1 as D (5 bases). Germline V gives CDR1 GTSNPN, CDR2 SVGIG (reference sequence). V lost 0 bases and J 9 bases, leaving 24 bases between the germline ends. The CDR3 is 17 amino acids. The CDR3 spells CAWSVNWRGRGFGTIYF. For the CDR3, the DNA is TGTGCCTGGAGTGTTAACTGGAGGGGTAGGGGCTTCGGCACCATATATTTT. The variable domain in full, completed from reference TRBV30 and TRBJ1-3, reads SQTIHQWPATLVQPVGSPLSLECTVEGTSNPNLYWYRQAAGRGLQLLFYSVGIGQISSEVPQNLSASRPQDRQFILSSKKLLLSDSGFYLCAWSVNWRGRGFGTIYFGEGSWLTVV.

CDR3 sequence: CASSLNSPRSATEAFF. Here the CDR3 DNA reads TGTGCCAGCAGCTTAAATTCGCCTAGGTCGGCAACTGAAGCTTTCTTT. The chain couples TRBV7-3 to TRBJ1-1; no clear D gene. The V gene lost 1 base and the J gene lost 5 bases, with 17 bases spanning the gap. The CDR3 is made up of 16 amino acids. Germline values: CDR1 SGHTA, CDR2 FQGTGA.

The rearrangement uses TRBV9 and TRBJ1-5; the match to TRBD1 covers 7 bases. J was trimmed by 3 bases and V by 4 bases; bases with no gene match: 7. The CDR3 has 15 amino acids. Germline CDR1 reads SGDLS; CDR2 reads YYNGEE. CDR3 DNA: TGTGCCAGCAGCTCACGGGACAGAGACAATCAGCCCCAGCATTTT. This encodes CASSSRDRDNQPQHF.

In this sample, this clone turned up once. The chain carries TRBV30 and TRBJ2-1; TRBD2 matches at 7 bases. The CDR3 covers 13 residues. The germline gives CDR1 GTSNPN, CDR2 SVGIG (reference sequence). V was pared by 0 bases and J by 10 bases, with 6 bases of the junction left unmatched. DNA for the CDR3: TGTGCCTGGAGTGTTGGGGGGGGGAGAGAGCAGTTCTTC. Translation: CAWSVGGGREQFF.

The V gene is TRBV7-3, the J gene TRBJ2-1; 12 bases align to TRBD2. V shed 5 bases, J shed 6 bases, and the junction held 5 bases outside the gene matches. The length of the CDR3 is 15 residues. Germline CDR1 SGHTA, CDR2 FQGTGA. The CDR3 protein is CASSPSSGGGNEQFF. CDR3 bases: TGTGCCAGCAGCCCGTCTAGCGGGGGGGGCAATGAGCAGTTCTTC.

The chain employs TRBV7-8 and TRBJ2-5, with 10 bases matching TRBD2. The CDR3 consists of 15 residues. CDR1 and CDR2 (germline): SGHVS, FQNEAQ. Trimming took 5 bases from V and 4 from J; bases not matched to a gene: 7. The CDR3 spells CASSPSGRVAETQYF. CDR3 nucleotides: TGTGCCAGCAGCCCCAGCGGGAGGGTCGCAGAGACCCAGTACTTC.